The 32 T cell receptor beta chains in this list originate from one sample, sequenced in a study of T cell changes during pregnancy in multiple sclerosis. Assay: immunoSEQ multiplex PCR; the TCRdb copy retains only in-frame clones and omits some. This sample has about 120,000 clones, with around 93% found just once. The sequenced sample was peripheral blood, obtained before pregnancy. The receptors were gathered from a female donor with multiple sclerosis, enrolled in a pregnancy study.

V gene TRBV4-1 combines with J gene TRBJ1-3, with a possible D match to TRBD1 (6 bases). Germline V lookup: CDR1 MGHRA, CDR2 YSYEKL. V lost 0 bases to trimming and J lost 5 bases, with 11 bases between them. This CDR3 has 15 residues. Written as DNA, the CDR3 is TGCGCCAGCAGCCAAGAGACAGGCCAGCGAAACACCATATATTTT. This translates into CASSQETGQRNTIYF.

The rearrangement uses TRBV27 and TRBJ2-5; 11 bases align to TRBD1. The J segment lost 5 bases and the V segment lost 2 bases, leaving 4 bases of the junction unmatched. The CDR3 has 15 amino acids. CDR1 and CDR2 (germline): MNHEY, SMNVEV (reference sequence). CDR3 DNA sequence: TGTGCCAGCAGTTTAGGGACAGGGGGTCGCGAGACCCAGTACTTC. Encoded protein: CASSLGTGGRETQYF.

The rearrangement uses TRBV2 and TRBJ2-4; D perhaps matches TRBD1 (6 bases). Trimming left V 6 bases short and J 0 bases short, with 9 bases between. The germline gives CDR1 SNHLY, CDR2 FYNNEI. The CDR3 length is 14 residues. The CDR3 DNA reads TGTGCCAGCAGGGACAGTTTAGCCAAAAACATTCAGTACTTC. Translation: CASRDSLAKNIQYF.

The chain combines TRBV27 with TRBJ1-6; maybe TRBD1 (6 bases). Germline V gene sequence: CDR1 MNHEY, CDR2 SMNVEV (reference sequence). This CDR3 has 17 residues. V was shortened by 6 bases and J by 4 bases, with 19 bases between the two germline ends. The CDR3 here is CASSWTALQDYNSPLHF. Here the CDR3 DNA reads TGTGCCAGCAGCTGGACAGCTCTTCAAGATTATAATTCACCCCTCCACTTT.

The V and J genes are TRBV6-5 and TRBJ2-6; D is unclear. This CDR3 is built from 12 residues. Germline V gene data show CDR1 as MNHEY and CDR2 as SVGAGI. V gave up 5 bases and J gave up 4 bases, with 3 bases separating them. The CDR3 loop is CASSRGANVLTF. In nucleotides, the CDR3 is TGTGCCAGCAGTCGGGGGGCCAACGTCCTGACTTTC.

The chain is built from TRBV6-6 and TRBJ2-1; possible D gene TRBD1, 6 bases. Germline V gives CDR1 MNHNY, CDR2 SVGAGI (reference sequence). V gave up 4 bases and J gave up 8 bases, with 9 bases separating them. The length of the CDR3 is 12 residues. CDR3 region: CASSLQGYEQFF. In DNA form, the CDR3 reads TGTGCCAGCAGTTTACAGGGCTATGAGCAGTTCTTC.

The chain has TRBV6-1 and TRBJ1-1; D remains unclear. This CDR3 is 14 amino acids long. Trimming took 5 bases from V and 3 from J, leaving 13 bases between them. Germline lookup yields CDR1 MNHNS and CDR2 SASEGT. CDR3 DNA: TGTGCCAGCAGTACCGACCTAGCGGACACTGAAGCTTTCTTT. It encodes CASSTDLADTEAFF.

The chain uses TRBV28 and TRBJ2-6; possible D gene TRBD2, 6 bases. Trimming took 8 bases from V and 2 from J, leaving 13 bases between them. CDR1 MDHEN and CDR2 SYDVKM come from the germline V gene. The CDR3 has 15 amino acids. The CDR3 here is CASGGLGAGANVLTF. In DNA, the CDR3 is TGTGCCAGCGGAGGGTTAGGGGCTGGGGCCAACGTCCTGACTTTC.

This clone has a single count. V and J are TRBV27 and TRBJ1-2; 7 nucleotides match TRBD1. After removal of 5 bases from V and 4 bases from J, the junction contained 4 bases not matched to a gene. Germline CDR1 reads MNHEY; CDR2 reads SMNVEV (reference sequence). The CDR3 sequence is 13 residues long. Here the CDR3 reads CASSIDRAYGYTF. Written as DNA, the CDR3 is TGTGCCAGCAGTATCGACAGGGCCTATGGCTACACCTTC.

The chain is built from TRBV6-5 and TRBJ2-2; 8 bases are shared with TRBD1. Per germline, CDR1 MNHEY and CDR2 SVGAGI. The CDR3 sequence is 13 residues long. V was clipped by 8 bases and J by 5 bases; unmatched bases: 4. The CDR3 protein is CASADRATGELFF. CDR3 bases: TGTGCCAGCGCGGACAGGGCGACCGGGGAGCTGTTTTTT.

V and J are TRBV7-9 and TRBJ2-5, with D possibly matching TRBD2 (5 bases). The germline V gene has CDR1 SEHNR and CDR2 FQNEAQ (reference sequence). Trimming took 5 bases from V and 5 from J, leaving 18 bases between them. The length of the CDR3 is 15 residues. The chain's CDR3 is CASSPNHERLETQYF. DNA for the CDR3: TGTGCCAGCAGCCCTAATCACGAGCGGTTGGAGACCCAGTACTTC. The whole variable domain, remainder taken from reference TRBV7-9 and TRBJ2-5, is DTGVSQNPRHKITKRGQNVTFRCDPISEHNRLYWYRQTLGQGPEFLTYFQNEAQLEKSRLLSDRFSAERPKGSFSTLEIQRTEQGDSAMYLCASSPNHERLETQYFGPGTRLLVL.

The chain carries TRBV2 and TRBJ1-1; D is ambiguous. CDR3 length equals 14 residues. Per the germline V gene, CDR1 is SNHLY and CDR2 is FYNNEI. V lost 7 bases and J lost 4, with 16 bases in between. CDR3 sequence (DNA): TGTGCCAGCACTCTCCTCGTCCCGGGCACTGAAGCTTTCTTT. It is translated as CASTLLVPGTEAFF.

The chain recombines TRBV6-1 with TRBJ1-2, with D possibly being TRBD1 (6 bases). CDR1 is MNHNS and CDR2 is SASEGT in the germline V gene. The CDR3 is made up of 15 amino acids. V was shortened by 6 bases and J by 4 bases, with 18 bases between the two germline ends. The CDR3 loop is CASSRDMTGPYGYTF. In DNA, the CDR3 is TGTGCCAGCAGCCGCGATATGACAGGCCCCTATGGCTACACCTTC.

V usage is TRBV11-2 and J usage is TRBJ2-2, with 7 nucleotides matching TRBD1. The J segment lost 4 bases and the V segment lost 1 base, leaving 6 bases of the junction unmatched. The germline gives CDR1 SGHAT, CDR2 FQNNGV. The CDR3 covers 16 residues. This chain's CDR3 is CASSLVWDSLTGELFF. CDR3 in DNA: TGTGCCAGCAGCTTAGTTTGGGACAGCCTCACCGGGGAGCTGTTTTTT. The full variable domain, in which reference TRBV11-2 and TRBJ2-2 provide the parts outside the CDR3, is EAGVAQSPRYKIIEKRQSVAFWCNPISGHATLYWYQQILGQGPKLLIQFQNNGVVDDSQLPKDRFSAERLKGVDSTLKIQPAKLEDSAVYLCASSLVWDSLTGELFFGEGSRLTVL.

The chain employs TRBV18 and TRBJ2-5, with TRBD2 as a possible D gene (5 bases). Trimming removed 3 bases at V and 5 bases at J, with 13 bases between. The CDR3 spans 14 residues. Germline values: CDR1 KGHSH, CDR2 LQKENI. The DNA of the CDR3 is TGTGCCAGCTCACCTGGGGAGCTAAGGGAGACCCAGTACTTC. Protein: CASSPGELRETQYF.

The rearrangement uses TRBV11-3 and TRBJ2-1, with TRBD2 identical over 11 bases. The V gene's germline CDR1 is SGHNT and CDR2 YENEEA. This CDR3 is 16 amino acids long. Germline trimming cut 2 bases from V and 9 bases from J; bases unmatched to any gene: 9. The CDR3 bases are TGTGCCAGCAGCTTAACTAGCGGGGGAGGTTGGGGTGAGCAGTTCTTC. Translated: CASSLTSGGGWGEQFF.

This chain links TRBV7-9 with TRBJ2-7; a weak D match, TRBD1 (6 bases). Trimming took off 1 base at V and 3 bases at J, with 13 bases between the two ends. The germline V gene encodes CDR1 SEHNR and CDR2 FQNEAQ (reference sequence). The CDR3 has 15 amino acids. The CDR3 DNA sequence: TGTGCCAGCAGCTTAGTCTCCCGGGACAACTACGAGCAGTACTTC. Its translation: CASSLVSRDNYEQYF.

The V and J genes are TRBV7-9 and TRBJ2-5; 12 bases are shared with TRBD2. V trimming: 5 bases; J trimming: 5 bases; junction bases outside the gene matches: 9. Germline V gene sequence: CDR1 SEHNR, CDR2 FQNEAQ (reference sequence). The length of the CDR3 is 16 residues. CDR3 nucleotide sequence: TGTGCCAGCAGCCTGAGGGGACTAGCGGGTGGGGAGACCCAGTACTTC. Protein sequence: CASSLRGLAGGETQYF.

The chain carries TRBV7-2 and TRBJ2-2, with D possibly TRBD2 on 6 matching bases. The length of the CDR3 is 14 residues. Germline CDR1 reads SGHTA; CDR2 reads FQGNSA. The V end was cut by 2 bases, the J end by 6 bases, with 10 bases between. The DNA for the CDR3 is TGTGCCAGCAGCTTAAGTGCGGGGCCCGGGGAGCTGTTTTTT. It specifies CASSLSAGPGELFF.

The rearrangement links TRBV7-5 to TRBJ2-3; the table's TRBD2 call for D was not verified on the DNA. TRBV7-5 is a pseudogene. The CDR3 covers 17 residues. Written as DNA, the CDR3 is TGTGTCAGAAGCTTAGGTTACCGGCGGGAGCTTCTAGATACGCAGTATTTT. Its translation: CVRSLGYRRELLDTQYF.

The chain couples TRBV7-2 to TRBJ1-2, with D possibly TRBD1 on 6 matching bases. Germline V gene lookup returns CDR1 SGHTA and CDR2 FQGNSA. The CDR3 is 15 residues long. Trimming removed 5 bases at V and 8 bases at J, with 21 bases between. CDR3 sequence: CASSRGSGGAWGYTF. The DNA for the CDR3 is TGTGCCAGCAGCCGAGGGTCGGGGGGCGCCTGGGGCTACACCTTC. The entire variable domain, with the rest obtained from reference TRBV7-2 and TRBJ1-2, is as follows: GAGVSQSPSNKVTEKGKDVELRCDPISGHTALYWYRQSLGQGLEFLIYFQGNSAPDKSGLPSDRFSAERTGGSVSTLTIQRTQQEDSAVYLCASSRGSGGAWGYTFGSGTRLTVV.

This chain uses TRBV5-5 with TRBJ2-3; TRBD2 matches at 10 bases. This CDR3 comprises 16 residues. V lost 1 base and J lost 2; bases outside the gene matches: 4. Germline V lookup: CDR1 SGHKS, CDR2 YYEKEE (reference sequence). The CDR3 here is CASSLRLAGYTDTQYF. CDR3 sequence (DNA): TGTGCCAGCAGCTTGCGACTAGCGGGTTACACAGATACGCAGTATTTT.

The rearrangement uses TRBV2 and TRBJ2-3; 10 bases are a match to TRBD1. Germline V gene lookup returns CDR1 SNHLY and CDR2 FYNNEI. V dropped 11 bases and J dropped 1; count of bases not matched to a gene: 3. The CDR3 runs to 13 residues. CDR3 residues: CARGTGGTDTQYF. The DNA of the CDR3 is TGTGCCCGCGGGACAGGGGGCACAGATACGCAGTATTTT.

V usage is TRBV2 and J usage is TRBJ1-5; 7 nucleotides align to TRBD1. Trimming removed 7 bases from V and 7 bases from J; junction bases left unmatched: 7. The CDR3 length is 13 residues. The germline gives CDR1 SNHLY, CDR2 FYNNEI. The CDR3 nucleotides read TGTGCCAGCAAGACTAGGGGGCAACAGCCCCAGCATTTT. Its protein is CASKTRGQQPQHF.

The genes are TRBV30 and TRBJ2-7; 7 bases match TRBD2. The CDR3 has 13 amino acids. The V and J ends lost 3 bases and 5 bases, in that order; junction bases with no gene match: 7. Germline CDR1 is GTSNPN and CDR2 is SVGIG (reference sequence). CDR3 DNA sequence: TGTGCCTGGAGGGGAGGGAGAAACGACGAGCAGTACTTC. This codes for CAWRGGRNDEQYF.

CDR3 in DNA: TGCGCCAGCAGCGCGGGCTCCGAGGCCGGGGAAAAACTGTTTTTT. Protein sequence: CASSAGSEAGEKLFF. The V and J genes are TRBV5-1 and TRBJ1-4; D is unresolved. V was cut by 4 bases and J by 8 bases, with 18 bases left in between. Germline V lookup: CDR1 SGHRS, CDR2 YFSETQ. The CDR3 sequence is 15 residues long.

The chain employs TRBV6-6 and TRBJ2-1; TRBD2 agrees at 9 bases. Trimming took 6 bases from V and 3 from J; bases not matched to a gene: 6. Looked up from germline, CDR1 is MNHNY and CDR2 is SVGAGI (reference sequence). CDR3 length: 15 amino acids. CDR3 sequence: CASSPTSGSYNEQFF. The CDR3 DNA reads TGTGCCAGCAGCCCGACTAGCGGAAGCTACAATGAGCAGTTCTTC.

Points on this clone: An end of the junction does not agree with germline; a read error may underlie this. The chain is built from TRBV28 and TRBJ1-1; D is unresolved. Germline CDR1 is MDHEN and CDR2 is SYDVKM. CDR3 length equals 16 residues. This chain's CDR3 is CAGSQSISSMNTEAFF. DNA of the CDR3: TGTGCCGGCAGCCAGTCGATATCAAGTATGAACACTGAAGCTTTCTTT.

V is TRBV10-3 and J is TRBJ1-6, with D perhaps TRBD1 (5 bases). V was shortened by 3 bases and J by 10 bases, with 10 bases between the two germline ends. Germline V gives CDR1 ENHRY, CDR2 SYGVKD. CDR3 length equals 13 residues. CDR3 nucleotides: TGTGCCATCAGTGACATTTCAGGGTCACCCCTCCACTTT. Residues: CAISDISGSPLHF.

This clone appeared once. J is TRBJ2-7 and V is TRBV18, with D tentatively TRBD1 (5 bases). CDR3 length equals 14 residues. The V end lost 3 bases, the J end lost 2 bases, and 11 bases lay between the germline ends. CDR1 and CDR2 (germline): KGHSH, LQKENI. The CDR3 protein is CASSPDQGTYEQYF. CDR3 DNA sequence: TGTGCCAGCTCACCGGATCAGGGCACCTACGAGCAGTACTTC.

This CDR3 is CASSDSGSEQFF. The CDR3 bases are TGTGCCAGCAGTGATAGTGGGAGTGAGCAGTTCTTC. The chain recombines TRBV2 with TRBJ2-1, with D perhaps TRBD2 (5 bases). With 3 bases removed from V and 9 bases from J, the gap between germline ends came to 9 bases. The CDR3 has 12 amino acids. Germline-derived CDR1 and CDR2 are SNHLY and FYNNEI.

The genes are TRBV28 and TRBJ1-2, with 8 bases matching TRBD1. CDR3 size: 15 residues. CDR1 is MDHEN, CDR2 SYDVKM, per germline. J lost 3 bases, V lost 7 bases, and 10 bases had no gene match. The CDR3 here is CASTPGTGRDYGYTF. CDR3 coding DNA: TGTGCCAGCACCCCCGGGACAGGAAGAGACTATGGCTACACCTTC.